This T cell receptor beta chain was recovered during a study of T-cell memory formation after mild COVID-19. The wider study: TCR clusters were largely donor specific.

A note on this clonotype: Antigen: not known.

TCRdb reprocessed the 5' RACE reads via MiXCR and lists one record per CDR3 protein. The data contain about 400,000 distinct CDR3 sequences, 20% to 30% of them singletons. Per the germline V gene, CDR1 is MGHRA and CDR2 is YSYEKL. V was shortened by 4 bases and J by 4 bases, with 20 bases between the two germline ends. This CDR3 contains 17 residues. Study-level findings and limits: Pre-infection memory contained some responding clones, which suggested that cross-reactive memory had joined.

The chain combines TRBV4-1 with TRBJ2-1; D is perhaps TRBD2 (6 bases). The sample taken for sequencing was PBMCs or a T cell subset sorted from them (not recorded which). This TCR was recovered from an adult woman who had mild COVID-19 (a few samples of this study predate the infection). Cell type and time point are not known. Written as DNA, the CDR3 is TGCGCCAGCAGCCTCAGAGGTTGGTGGGGGGAGTACAATGAGCAGTTCTTC. Translating gives CASSLRGWWGEYNEQFF.